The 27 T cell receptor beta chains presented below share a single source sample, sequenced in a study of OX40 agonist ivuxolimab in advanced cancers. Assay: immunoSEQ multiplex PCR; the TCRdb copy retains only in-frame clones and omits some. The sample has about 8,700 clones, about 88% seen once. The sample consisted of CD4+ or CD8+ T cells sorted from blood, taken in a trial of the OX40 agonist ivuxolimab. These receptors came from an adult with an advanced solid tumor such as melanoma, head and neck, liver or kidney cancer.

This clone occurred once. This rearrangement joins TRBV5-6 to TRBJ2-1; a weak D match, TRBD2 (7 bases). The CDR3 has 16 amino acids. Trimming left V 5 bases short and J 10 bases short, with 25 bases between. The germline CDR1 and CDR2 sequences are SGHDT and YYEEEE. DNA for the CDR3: TGTGCCAGCAGAATGGGGGCGGGGACTACCCGCCGGGAGCAGTTCTTC. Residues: CASRMGAGTTRREQFF.

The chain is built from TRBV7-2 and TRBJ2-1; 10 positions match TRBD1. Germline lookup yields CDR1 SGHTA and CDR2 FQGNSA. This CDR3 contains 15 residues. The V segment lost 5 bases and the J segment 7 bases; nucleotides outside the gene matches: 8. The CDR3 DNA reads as TGTGCCAGCAGCCAGGGACAGGGGATTAAAAATGAGCAGTTCTTC. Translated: CASSQGQGIKNEQFF.

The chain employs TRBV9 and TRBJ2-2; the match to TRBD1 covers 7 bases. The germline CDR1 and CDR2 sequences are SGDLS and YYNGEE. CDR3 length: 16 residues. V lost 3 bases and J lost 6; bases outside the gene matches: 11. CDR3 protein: CASSARQGFPSGELFF. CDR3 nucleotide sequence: TGTGCCAGCAGCGCGCGACAGGGTTTCCCTTCCGGGGAGCTGTTTTTT.

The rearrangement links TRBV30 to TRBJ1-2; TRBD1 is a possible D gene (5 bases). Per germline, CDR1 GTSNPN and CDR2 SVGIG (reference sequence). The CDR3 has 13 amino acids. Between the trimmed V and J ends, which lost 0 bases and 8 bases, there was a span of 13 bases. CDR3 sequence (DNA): TGTGCCTGGAGTGTAGGGGACGTCGACGGCTACACCTTC. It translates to CAWSVGDVDGYTF.

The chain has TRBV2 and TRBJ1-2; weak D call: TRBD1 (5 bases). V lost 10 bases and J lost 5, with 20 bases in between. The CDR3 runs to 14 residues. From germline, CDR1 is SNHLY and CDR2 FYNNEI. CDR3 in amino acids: CAIWSTGTEYGYTF. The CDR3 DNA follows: TGTGCCATCTGGTCAACGGGGACGGAATATGGCTACACCTTC.

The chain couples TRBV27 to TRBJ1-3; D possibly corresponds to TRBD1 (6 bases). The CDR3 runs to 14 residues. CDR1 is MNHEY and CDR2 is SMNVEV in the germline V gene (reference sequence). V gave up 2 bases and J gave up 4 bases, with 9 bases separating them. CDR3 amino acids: CASSLTGKGNTIYF. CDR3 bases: TGTGCCAGCAGTTTAACAGGGAAAGGAAACACCATATATTTT.

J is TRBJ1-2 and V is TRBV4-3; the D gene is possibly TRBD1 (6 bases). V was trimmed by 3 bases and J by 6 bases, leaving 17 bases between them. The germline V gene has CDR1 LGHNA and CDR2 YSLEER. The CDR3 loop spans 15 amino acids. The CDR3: CASSHLGTPFDGYTF. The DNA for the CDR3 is TGCGCCAGCAGCCACCTCGGGACACCTTTTGATGGCTACACCTTC.

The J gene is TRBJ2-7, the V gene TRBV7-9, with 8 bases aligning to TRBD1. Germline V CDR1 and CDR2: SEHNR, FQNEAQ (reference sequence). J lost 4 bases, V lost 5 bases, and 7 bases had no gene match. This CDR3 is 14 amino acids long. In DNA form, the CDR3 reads TGTGCCAGCAGCCCTCGGGACAGGATATACGAGCAGTACTTC. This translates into CASSPRDRIYEQYF.

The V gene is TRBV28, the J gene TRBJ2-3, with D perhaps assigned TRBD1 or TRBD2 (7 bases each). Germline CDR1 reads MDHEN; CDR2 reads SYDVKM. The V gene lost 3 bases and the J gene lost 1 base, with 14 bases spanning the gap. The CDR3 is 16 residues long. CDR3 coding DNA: TGTGCCAGCAGTTTGGGAGGGGGCTGGGGCACAGATACGCAGTATTTT. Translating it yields CASSLGGGWGTDTQYF.

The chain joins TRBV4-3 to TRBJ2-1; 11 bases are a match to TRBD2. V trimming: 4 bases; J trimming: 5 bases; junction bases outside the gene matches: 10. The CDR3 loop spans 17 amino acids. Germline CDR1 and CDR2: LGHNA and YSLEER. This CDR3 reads CASSRATLAGGDNEQFF. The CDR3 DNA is TGCGCCAGCAGCCGAGCTACCCTAGCGGGGGGTGACAATGAGCAGTTCTTC.

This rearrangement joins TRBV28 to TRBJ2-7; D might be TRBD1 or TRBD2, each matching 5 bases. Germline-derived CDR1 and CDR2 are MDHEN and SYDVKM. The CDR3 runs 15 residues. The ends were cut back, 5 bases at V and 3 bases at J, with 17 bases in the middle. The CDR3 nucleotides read TGTGCCAGCAGTAACGGACTGGGACGGATCTACGAGCAGTACTTC. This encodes CASSNGLGRIYEQYF.

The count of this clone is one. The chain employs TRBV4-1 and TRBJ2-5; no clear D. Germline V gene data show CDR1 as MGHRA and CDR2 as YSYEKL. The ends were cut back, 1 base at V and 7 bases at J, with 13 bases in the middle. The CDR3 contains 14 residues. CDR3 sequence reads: CASSQGPISGTQYF. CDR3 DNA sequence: TGCGCCAGCAGCCAAGGGCCGATATCAGGGACCCAGTACTTC.

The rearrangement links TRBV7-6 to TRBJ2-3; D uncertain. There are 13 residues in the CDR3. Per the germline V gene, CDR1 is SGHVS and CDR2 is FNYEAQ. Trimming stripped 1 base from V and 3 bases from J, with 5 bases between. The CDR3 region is CASSLVPTDTQYF. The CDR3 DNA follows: TGTGCCAGCAGCTTAGTGCCAACAGATACGCAGTATTTT.

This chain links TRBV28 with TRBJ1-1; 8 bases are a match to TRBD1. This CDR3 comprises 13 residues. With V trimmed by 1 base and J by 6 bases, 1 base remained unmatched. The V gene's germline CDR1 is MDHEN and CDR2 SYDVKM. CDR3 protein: CASSLSQGAEAFF. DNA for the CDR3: TGTGCCAGCAGTTTATCACAGGGGGCTGAAGCTTTCTTT.

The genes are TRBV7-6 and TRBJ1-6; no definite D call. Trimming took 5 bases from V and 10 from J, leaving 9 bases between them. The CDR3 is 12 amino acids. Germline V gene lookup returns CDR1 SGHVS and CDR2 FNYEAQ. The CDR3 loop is CASSLGLSPLHF. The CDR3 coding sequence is TGTGCCAGCAGCCTGGGCCTCTCACCCCTCCACTTT.

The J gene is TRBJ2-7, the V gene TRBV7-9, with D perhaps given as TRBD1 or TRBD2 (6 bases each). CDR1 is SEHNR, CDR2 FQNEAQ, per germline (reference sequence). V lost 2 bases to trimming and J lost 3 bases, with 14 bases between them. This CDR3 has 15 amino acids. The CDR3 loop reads CASSLIPGAGYEQYF. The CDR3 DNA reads TGTGCCAGCAGCTTAATTCCGGGGGCTGGCTACGAGCAGTACTTC.

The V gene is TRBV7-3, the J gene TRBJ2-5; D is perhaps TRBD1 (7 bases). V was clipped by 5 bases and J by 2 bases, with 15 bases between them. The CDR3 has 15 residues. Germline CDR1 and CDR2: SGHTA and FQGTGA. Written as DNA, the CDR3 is TGTGCCAGCAGCCCCTCCCAGGGGGGTCAAGAGACCCAGTACTTC. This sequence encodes CASSPSQGGQETQYF.

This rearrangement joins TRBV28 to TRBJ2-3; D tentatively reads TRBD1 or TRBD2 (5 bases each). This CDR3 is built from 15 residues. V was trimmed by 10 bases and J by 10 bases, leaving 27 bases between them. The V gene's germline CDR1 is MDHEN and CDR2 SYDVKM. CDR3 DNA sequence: TGTGCCACCCATCGGCTTGGGGGTGGGGATCGGGCGCAGTATTTT. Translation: CATHRLGGGDRAQYF.

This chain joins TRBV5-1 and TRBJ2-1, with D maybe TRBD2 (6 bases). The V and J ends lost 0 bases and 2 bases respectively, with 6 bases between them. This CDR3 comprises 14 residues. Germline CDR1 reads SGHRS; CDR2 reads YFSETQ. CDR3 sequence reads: CASSLASAYNEQFF. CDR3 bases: TGCGCCAGCAGCTTGGCTAGCGCCTACAATGAGCAGTTCTTC.

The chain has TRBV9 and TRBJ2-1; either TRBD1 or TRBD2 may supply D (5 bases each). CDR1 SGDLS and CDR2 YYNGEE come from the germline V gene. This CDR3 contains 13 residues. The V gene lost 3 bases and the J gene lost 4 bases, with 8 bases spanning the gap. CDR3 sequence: CASSEWGYNEQFF. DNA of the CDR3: TGTGCCAGCAGCGAGTGGGGGTACAATGAGCAGTTCTTC.

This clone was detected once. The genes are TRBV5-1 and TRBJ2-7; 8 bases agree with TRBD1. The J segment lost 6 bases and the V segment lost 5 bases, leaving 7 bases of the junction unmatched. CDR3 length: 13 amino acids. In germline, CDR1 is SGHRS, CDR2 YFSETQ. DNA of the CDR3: TGCGCCAGCAGATTGACAGGGGCGGGCGAGCAGTACTTC. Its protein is CASRLTGAGEQYF.

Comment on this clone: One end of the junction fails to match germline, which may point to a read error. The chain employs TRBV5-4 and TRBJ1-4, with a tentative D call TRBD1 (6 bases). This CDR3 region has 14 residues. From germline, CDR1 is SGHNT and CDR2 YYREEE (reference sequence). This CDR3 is CASSAGTTHEKLFF. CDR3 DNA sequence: TGTGCCAGCAGCGCCGGGACAACTCATGAAAAACTGTTTTTT.

CDR3 sequence reads: CASSPMGARWDDTGELFF. CDR3 nucleotides: TGTGCCAGCAGCCCAATGGGGGCCAGATGGGACGATACCGGGGAGCTGTTTTTT. The chain combines TRBV5-6 with TRBJ2-2; D is possibly TRBD1 (6 bases). The germline CDR1 and CDR2 sequences are SGHDT and YYEEEE. There are 18 residues in the CDR3. V was trimmed by 4 bases and J by 5 bases, leaving 24 bases between them.

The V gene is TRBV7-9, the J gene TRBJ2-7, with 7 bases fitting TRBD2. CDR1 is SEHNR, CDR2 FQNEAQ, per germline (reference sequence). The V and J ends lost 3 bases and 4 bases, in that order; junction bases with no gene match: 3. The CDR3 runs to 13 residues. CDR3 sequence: CASSLGGEYEQYF. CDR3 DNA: TGTGCCAGCAGCTTGGGGGGGGAGTACGAGCAGTACTTC.

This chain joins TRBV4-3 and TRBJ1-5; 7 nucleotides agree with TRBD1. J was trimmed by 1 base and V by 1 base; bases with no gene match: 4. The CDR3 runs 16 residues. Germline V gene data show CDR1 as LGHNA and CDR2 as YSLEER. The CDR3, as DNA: TGCGCCAGCAGCCAAGGCCGGGACAGCAGCAATCAGCCCCAGCATTTT. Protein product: CASSQGRDSSNQPQHF.

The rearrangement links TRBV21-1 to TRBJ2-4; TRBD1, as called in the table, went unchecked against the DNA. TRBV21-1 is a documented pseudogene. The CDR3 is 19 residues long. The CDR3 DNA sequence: TGTGCCAGCAGCAAAACCGGGTCTAAGGGGGTTTCGGCCAAAAACATTCAGTACTTC. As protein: CASSKTGSKGVSAKNIQYF.

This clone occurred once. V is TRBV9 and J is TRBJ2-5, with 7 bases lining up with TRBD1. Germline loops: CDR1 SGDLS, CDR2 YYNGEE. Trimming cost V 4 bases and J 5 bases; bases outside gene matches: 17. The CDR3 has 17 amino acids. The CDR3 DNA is TGTGCCAGCAGCCTAATAGGACAGGATCATACCAGGGAGACCCAGTACTTC. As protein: CASSLIGQDHTRETQYF.